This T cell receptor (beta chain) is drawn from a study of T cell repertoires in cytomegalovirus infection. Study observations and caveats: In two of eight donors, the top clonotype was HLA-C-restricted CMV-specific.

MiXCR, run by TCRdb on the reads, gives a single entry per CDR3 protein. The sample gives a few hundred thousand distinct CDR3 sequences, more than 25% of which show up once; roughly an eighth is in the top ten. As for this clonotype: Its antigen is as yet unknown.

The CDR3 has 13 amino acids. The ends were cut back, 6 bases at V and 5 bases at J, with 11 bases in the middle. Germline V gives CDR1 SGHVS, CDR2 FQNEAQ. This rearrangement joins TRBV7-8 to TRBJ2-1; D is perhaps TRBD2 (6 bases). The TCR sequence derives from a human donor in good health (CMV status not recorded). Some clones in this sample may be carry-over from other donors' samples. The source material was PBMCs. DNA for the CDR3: TGTGCCAGCAGGCTCGGGAGTAACAATGAGCAGTTCTTC. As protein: CASRLGSNNEQFF.